The 18 T cell receptor beta chains in this list originate from one sample, sequenced in a study of blood T cell repertoires in COVID-19. TCRdb's table, derived via immunoSEQ multiplex PCR, lists solely in-frame clones and lacks some. The sample yields 250,000 to 350,000 clones, approximately 88% seen once. Sequenced sample: PBMCs or T cells enriched from blood (not recorded which). The receptors here all came from a woman in her 30s who had recovered from COVID-19.

In its sample, this clone was seen once. V usage is TRBV18 and J usage is TRBJ2-3, with D unclear. CDR3 size: 15 residues. Between the trimmed V and J ends, which lost 3 bases and 3 bases, there was a span of 13 bases. The germline CDR1 and CDR2 sequences are KGHSH and LQKENI. This CDR3 is CASSPQQSRTDTQYF. CDR3 in DNA: TGTGCCAGCTCACCCCAACAAAGCAGGACAGATACGCAGTATTTT.

This rearrangement joins TRBV16 to TRBJ2-5; perhaps TRBD1 as D (5 bases). V shed 4 bases and J shed 0 bases, with 9 bases lying between them. Germline loops: CDR1 KGHSY, CDR2 FQNENV. The CDR3 has 14 amino acids. CDR3 protein: CASSLPTDQETQYF. The CDR3 bases are TGTGCCAGCAGCCTGCCGACAGACCAAGAGACCCAGTACTTC.

The chain couples TRBV11-1 to TRBJ1-3; D unresolved. Germline CDR1 SGHAT, CDR2 FQDESV (reference sequence). The CDR3 sequence is 15 residues long. With 3 bases removed from V and 2 bases from J, the gap between germline ends came to 11 bases. The CDR3 coding sequence is TGTGCCAGCAGCTTGCGGGGAGTTACTGGAAACACCATATATTTT. Its translation: CASSLRGVTGNTIYF.

This chain links TRBV3-1 (or the pseudogene TRBV3-2) with TRBJ2-7, with 8 nucleotides matching TRBD1. The CDR3 is 14 amino acids. Germline trimming cut 4 bases from V and 4 bases from J; bases unmatched to any gene: 6. Per germline, CDR1 LGHDT and CDR2 YNNKEL (reference sequence). The CDR3 protein is CASSPGQEEYEQYF. The CDR3 region has the DNA TGTGCCAGCAGCCCGGGACAGGAGGAGTACGAGCAGTACTTC.

CDR3 protein: CASSDKRVGIQYF. The DNA for the CDR3 is TGTGCCAGCAGCGACAAGCGGGTAGGCATTCAGTACTTC. V gene TRBV9 combines with J gene TRBJ2-4; D possibly corresponds to TRBD2 (6 bases). This CDR3 has 13 amino acids. Germline V gene lookup returns CDR1 SGDLS and CDR2 YYNGEE. V lost 3 bases and J 9 bases, leaving 13 bases between the germline ends.

The rearrangement links TRBV3-1 (or the pseudogene TRBV3-2) to TRBJ1-6; 8 bases are shared with TRBD1. Germline CDR1 is LGHDT and CDR2 is YNNKEL (reference sequence). V was pared by 1 base and J by 10 bases, with 6 bases of the junction left unmatched. This CDR3 is 15 amino acids long. CDR3 nucleotide sequence: TGTGCCAGCAGCCAAGGGGCAGGGGGCGGATCACCCCTCCACTTT. This translates into CASSQGAGGGSPLHF.

This rearrangement joins TRBV7-2 to TRBJ1-2; D gene ambiguous. The CDR3 totals 14 residues. V gave up 4 bases and J gave up 7 bases, with 16 bases separating them. Germline V lookup: CDR1 SGHTA, CDR2 FQGNSA. CDR3 residues: CASSYGLRGGGYTF. In DNA form, the CDR3 reads TGTGCCAGCAGCTATGGGCTTCGAGGAGGTGGCTACACCTTC.

The chain recombines TRBV30 with TRBJ2-7; 15 nucleotides match TRBD2. The CDR3 consists of 17 residues. The J segment lost 5 bases and the V segment lost 1 base, leaving 9 bases of the junction unmatched. Germline CDR1 is GTSNPN and CDR2 is SVGIG (reference sequence). The CDR3, as DNA: TGTGCCTGGAGTGCCACCAAAGGACTAGCGGGAGGGGACGAGCAGTACTTC. It specifies CAWSATKGLAGGDEQYF.

Only a few counts were recorded for this clone. The chain is built from TRBV9 and TRBJ1-2, with 8 nucleotides matching TRBD1. This CDR3 region has 15 residues. CDR1 SGDLS and CDR2 YYNGEE come from the germline V gene. With V trimmed by 4 bases and J by 4 bases, 9 bases remained unmatched. The CDR3 is CASSTLTGGAYGYTF. CDR3 in DNA: TGTGCCAGCAGCACTCTTACAGGGGGGGCCTATGGCTACACCTTC.

This clone was observed once. The rearrangement links TRBV3-1 (or the pseudogene TRBV3-2) to TRBJ2-7; 7 nucleotides line up with TRBD1. This CDR3 contains 15 residues. After removal of 4 bases from V and 1 base from J, the junction contained 7 bases not matched to a gene. Germline CDR1 and CDR2: LGHDT and YNNKEL (reference sequence). The DNA of the CDR3 is TGTGCCAGCAGCCCGAGCCCGGGACAGTCCTACGAGCAGTACTTC. It encodes CASSPSPGQSYEQYF.

This clone was detected only a few times. V and J are TRBV5-1 and TRBJ2-5; D remains ambiguous. V was cut by 1 base and J by 5 bases, with 9 bases left in between. CDR3 size: 13 residues. Germline V CDR1 and CDR2: SGHRS, YFSETQ. Written as DNA, the CDR3 is TGCGCCAGCAGCTTGAACTTCGAGGAGACCCAGTACTTC. Its translation: CASSLNFEETQYF.

V is TRBV5-1 and J is TRBJ1-2; 8 bases line up with TRBD1. The CDR3 is made up of 13 amino acids. Germline CDR1 is SGHRS and CDR2 is YFSETQ. With V trimmed by 3 bases and J by 8 bases, 6 bases remained unmatched. CDR3 residues: CASSSTGVEGYTF. DNA of the CDR3: TGCGCCAGCAGCTCGACAGGGGTGGAGGGCTACACCTTC.

The gene calls are TRBV7-2 and TRBJ2-1; TRBD1 is a possible D gene (6 bases). V lost 4 bases to trimming and J lost 4 bases, with 8 bases between them. Germline V gene lookup returns CDR1 SGHTA and CDR2 FQGNSA. The CDR3 sequence is 13 residues long. As DNA, the CDR3 is TGTGCCAGCAGCTGGACAGCTTACAATGAGCAGTTCTTC. This codes for CASSWTAYNEQFF.

The V gene is TRBV6-5, the J gene TRBJ1-1; D unclear. Germline V gene data show CDR1 as MNHEY and CDR2 as SVGAGI. The CDR3 covers 14 residues. Between the trimmed V and J ends, which lost 2 bases and 0 bases, there was a span of 7 bases. CDR3 amino acids: CASSYAYLNTEAFF. CDR3 sequence (DNA): TGTGCCAGCAGTTACGCATACTTGAACACTGAAGCTTTCTTT.

J is TRBJ2-7 and V is TRBV6-5; possibly TRBD1 for D (5 bases). CDR1 is MNHEY and CDR2 is SVGAGI in the germline V gene. This CDR3 has 15 residues. V lost 5 bases to trimming and J lost 4 bases, with 18 bases between them. Written as DNA, the CDR3 is TGTGCCAGCAGTAACCTTCAGGGTGGAAGGTACGAGCAGTACTTC. Translated: CASSNLQGGRYEQYF.

For the CDR3, the DNA is TGTGCCACCAGGGACAGGAGAGCGGAGACCCAGTACTTC. This translates into CATRDRRAETQYF. The V and J genes are TRBV24-1 and TRBJ2-5; 7 positions match TRBD1. J gave up 5 bases and V 7 bases, and 6 bases lay outside the gene matches. There are 13 residues in the CDR3. Per germline, CDR1 KGHDR and CDR2 SFDVKD.

The chain is built from TRBV4-1 and TRBJ2-1; 8 bases are shared with TRBD2. The V gene end was trimmed by 3 bases and the J gene end by 6 bases; junction bases not matched to a gene: 19. Germline V gives CDR1 MGHRA, CDR2 YSYEKL. The CDR3 totals 19 residues. Here the CDR3 reads CASSQEGQGLGSAANEQFF. CDR3 coding DNA: TGCGCCAGCAGCCAGGAGGGCCAGGGACTAGGCTCCGCGGCCAATGAGCAGTTCTTC.

The V call is TRBV9, the J call TRBJ1-1, with D possibly being TRBD1 (6 bases). Between the trimmed V and J ends, which lost 3 bases and 0 bases, there was a span of 9 bases. Germline CDR1 SGDLS, CDR2 YYNGEE. CDR3 length: 14 residues. CDR3 sequence reads: CASSATGMNTEAFF. As DNA, the CDR3 is TGTGCCAGCAGCGCCACAGGGATGAACACTGAAGCTTTCTTT.